These T cell receptor beta chains were read from a single sample in a study of blood T cell repertoires in COVID-19. Only in-frame clones appear in the TCRdb table, and some are missing; sequencing was by immunoSEQ multiplex PCR. The top ten clones hold approximately 4.1% of a sample with about 110,000 clones, about 85% of them seen once. The sequenced sample was peripheral blood. These receptors all stem from a woman in her seventies with acute or convalescent COVID-19. CDR3s include the opening cysteine and the closing phenylalanine or tryptophan. A D gene is named only where the DNA matches it firmly. Size values are once, few and many counts, or a class for expanded clones, and some rows have none.

d_call	clone_size	v_call	j_call	cdr3_nt	cdr3_aa
.	.	TRBV28	TRBJ1-2	TGTGCCAGCAGTCCACCGAGGATCAACTATGGCTACACCTTC	CASSPPRINYGYTF
.	.	TRBV19	TRBJ1-5	TGTGCCAGTAGTATACGGGTGGGGGCTCGAAGCAATCAGCCCCAGCATTTT	CASSIRVGARSNQPQHF
.	.	TRBV28	TRBJ1-2	TGTGCCAGCAGTACAGGAGCCCGGGGCTACACCTTC	CASSTGARGYTF
.	.	TRBV6-6	TRBJ1-6	TGTGCCAGCGTACCTTATCGGCCGGGAGGCAATTCACCCCTCCACTTT	CASVPYRPGGNSPLHF
.	.	TRBV10-3	TRBJ2-7	TGTGCCATCAGTGAGTCTACCGGGACCTACGAGCAGTACTTC	CAISESTGTYEQYF
TRBD1	.	TRBV28	TRBJ1-1	TGTGCCAGCAGTTTGGCTTCAGGGGGAGAGACTGAAGCTTTCTTT	CASSLASGGETEAFF
.	.	TRBV6-5	TRBJ1-2	TGTGCCAGCAGTTACTTAGACAGGAGAAATGGCTACACCTTC	CASSYLDRRNGYTF
TRBD2	.	TRBV27	TRBJ2-1	TGTGCCAGCAGTGCACCATGGCGGGAGCAAAATGAGCAGTTCTTC	CASSAPWREQNEQFF
TRBD1	.	TRBV5-1	TRBJ1-2	TGCGCCATCTCGGACAGGGAAGGGGTCTACACCTTC	CAISDREGVYTF
TRBD2	.	TRBV6-1	TRBJ2-3	TGTGCCAGCAGTGAAGGGAGACTAGCGGGAGGGTACACAGATACGCAGTATTTT	CASSEGRLAGGYTDTQYF
TRBD1	.	TRBV2	TRBJ2-1	TGTGCCAGCGGGACAGGGGGCGCCTACAATGAGCAGTTCTTC	CASGTGGAYNEQFF
.	.	TRBV6-5	TRBJ1-1	TGTGCCAGCAGTTTCGCAGTGAACACTGAAGCTTTCTTT	CASSFAVNTEAFF
.	few	TRBV5-1	TRBJ2-3	TGCGCCAGCAGCTTGGCCGCACGGGTAGATACGCAGTATTTT	CASSLAARVDTQYF
.	.	TRBV19	TRBJ1-1	TGTGCCAGTAGTAACCCTCAGGTACACACTGAAGCTTTCTTT	CASSNPQVHTEAFF
TRBD2	once	TRBV28	TRBJ2-2	TGTGCCAGCAGGGGACTCCGAGGACTAGCGGGAGGGCCGAACACCGGGGAGCTGTTTTTT	CASRGLRGLAGGPNTGELFF
TRBD2	.	TRBV6-5	TRBJ2-5	TGTGCCAGCAGTTCCAGACTAGCGGGGGTGCAAGAGACCCAGTACTTC	CASSSRLAGVQETQYF
.	.	TRBV14	TRBJ1-5	TGTGCCAGCAGCAGGGGATTGGGTCAGCCCCAGCATTTT	CASSRGLGQPQHF
.	.	TRBV11-2	TRBJ2-1	TGTGCCAGCAGCTTTCAAACAGGGCTATTCAATGAGCAGTTCTTC	CASSFQTGLFNEQFF
TRBD2	.	TRBV5-1	TRBJ2-7	TGCGCCAGCAGCTTGGCGGCTAGCGGGAGACGCGGGGACGAGCAGTACTTC	CASSLAASGRRGDEQYF
TRBD2	.	TRBV19	TRBJ2-2	TGTGCCAGTAGGCTAGCGGGAGGGCTGCGCGTTGGAACCGGGGAGCTGTTTTTT	CASRLAGGLRVGTGELFF
TRBD2	.	TRBV5-1	TRBJ2-1	TGCGCCAGCAGCGCAGCGGGAGGGGACAATGAGCAGTTCTTC	CASSAAGGDNEQFF
TRBD1	.	TRBV18	TRBJ1-2	TGTGCCAGCTCACCCCCGGGACAGGGTTCCTTGAGCGGCTACACCTTC	CASSPPGQGSLSGYTF
TRBD1	.	TRBV28	TRBJ1-1	TGTGCCAGCATCCTGACAGGGAGGAACACTGAAGCTTTCTTT	CASILTGRNTEAFF
.	few	TRBV28	TRBJ1-1	TGTGCCAGCAGTTTAAGGACCGGGAGGTGGGTGAACACTGAAGCTTTCTTT	CASSLRTGRWVNTEAFF
TRBD1	.	TRBV28	TRBJ1-2	TGTGCCAGCAGTTCACTCCTCCGGGACAGGGGGTTGCGTGGCTACACCTTC	CASSSLLRDRGLRGYTF
.	.	TRBV5-1	TRBJ1-1	TGCGCCAGCAGCAGACAGCGGAACACTGAAGCTTTCTTT	CASSRQRNTEAFF
.	.	TRBV18	TRBJ1-4	TGTGCCAGCTCACCCTCTCGGGATGAAAAACTGTTTTTT	CASSPSRDEKLFF
.	few	TRBV28	TRBJ2-6	TGTGCCAGCAGTCCTCCGGGTGTGGCCTCTGGGGCCAACGTCCTGACTTTC	CASSPPGVASGANVLTF
.	.	TRBV19	TRBJ1-4	TGTGCGGCCGGGACTCCCCCTGTTCTTAATGAAAAACTGTTTTTT	CAAGTPPVLNEKLFF
TRBD1	.	TRBV7-2	TRBJ1-5	TGTGCCAGCAGTCCCCGGCAGGGGGTGAGCAATCAGCCCCAGCATTTT	CASSPRQGVSNQPQHF
.	.	TRBV28	TRBJ2-2	TGTGCCAGCAGCCTGACGGGACTTCTACGGGCCACCGGGGAGCTGTTTTTT	CASSLTGLLRATGELFF
.	.	TRBV4-2	TRBJ1-1	TGTGCCAGCAGCCAAGTAATTAGGACAGACACTGAAGCTTTCTTT	CASSQVIRTDTEAFF
.	.	TRBV2	TRBJ2-1	TGTGCCAGCAGGATTGACGGGAGCTCCTACAATGAGCAGTTCTTC	CASRIDGSSYNEQFF
TRBD1	.	TRBV27	TRBJ1-1	TGTGCCAGCAGTCGGCACCAGACAGGGGGGAACACTGAAGCTTTCTTT	CASSRHQTGGNTEAFF
.	.	TRBV10-3	TRBJ1-1	TGTGCCATCAGTGTGCCTTCGCCCCGGGGAATGAACACTGAAGCTTTCTTT	CAISVPSPRGMNTEAFF
.	.	TRBV7-9	TRBJ1-2	TGTGCCAGCAGCGAGATAGCTAACTATGGCTACACCTTC	CASSEIANYGYTF